The present T cell receptor (beta chain) was sequenced within a study of T-cell reconstitution after alpha-beta-depleted transplantation in children. Overall study findings and caveats: As was reported, about two months after transplant, alpha-beta T cells came from several hundred expanded graft clones.

Comments on this clonotype: No antigen is known for it.

The TCRbeta library incorporated unique molecular identifiers. Each CDR3 protein gets one entry after TCRdb re-called the PCR reads with MiXCR. The table shows approximately 650,000 distinct CDR3 sequences, with about an eighth occurring only once. Unmatched junction bases numbered 8, after V lost 5 bases and J lost 5 bases. CDR3 length equals 15 residues. The germline CDR1 and CDR2 sequences are SGHRS and YFSETQ. The genes are TRBV5-1 and TRBJ2-5; TRBD1 aligns across 11 bases. This TCR was recovered from a girl aged 2 to 10 with congenital amegakaryocytic thrombocytopenia, due to receive a stem cell transplant. The sequencing used PBMCs, collected before TCRalphabeta/CD19-depleted stem cell transplant. CDR3: CASRPWTGGAETQYF. The CDR3 nucleotides are TGCGCCAGCAGGCCCTGGACAGGGGGCGCGGAGACCCAGTACTTC.